The 3 T cell receptor beta chains presented below share a single source sample, sequenced in a study of T cells after yellow fever vaccination. TCRdb passed the 5' RACE reads through MiXCR, listing each CDR3 protein once. The profile covers some 600,000 distinct CDR3 sequences, with about a sixth appearing a single time and roughly 17% taken by the ten largest. Sequences were derived from PBMCs, sampled about 5 days after the first yellow fever vaccination. The receptor set was obtained from a man in his late teens or twenties who received the YFV17D yellow fever vaccine.

This clonotype was picked up one time. This rearrangement joins TRBV10-2 to TRBJ2-7, with unresolved D. CDR1 and CDR2 from the germline V gene are WSHSY and SAAADI. The CDR3 length is 13 residues. Trimming took 7 bases from V and 4 from J, leaving 14 bases between them. CDR3 protein: CASKMHGGYEQYV. CDR3 nucleotide sequence: TGCGCCAGCAAAATGCATGGTGGGTACGAGCAGTACGTC.

This clonotype was recorded many times. This chain uses TRBV25-1 with TRBJ1-2; D is possibly TRBD1 (5 bases). The CDR3 is 13 amino acids. The V end was cut by 4 bases, the J end by 6 bases, with 12 bases between. From germline, CDR1 is MGHDK and CDR2 SYGVNS. The CDR3 is CASSGGLGDGYTF. CDR3 nucleotides: TGTGCCAGCAGTGGGGGCCTGGGGGATGGCTACACCTTC.

V usage is TRBV20-1 and J usage is TRBJ2-7; TRBD1 agrees at 7 bases. The CDR3 is made up of 13 amino acids. The junction had 6 bases not matched to a gene; V was cut back by 5 bases and J by 2 bases. Germline V gives CDR1 DFQATT, CDR2 SNEGSKA (reference sequence). The CDR3 DNA is TGCAGTGCTCGGTTACAGGGGACCTACGAGCAGTACGTC. Translation: CSARLQGTYEQYV.